Each of the 20 T cell receptor beta chains below was sequenced from the same sample in a study of early stage breast cancer tumors. Using immunoSEQ multiplex PCR, the repertoire was profiled, and TCRdb retains in-frame clones only, with some absent. The table includes about 36,000 clones, roughly 72% detected once. The source material was blood. These TCRs come from a person aged 55 to 75 with breast cancer.

As concerns this clone: At one boundary the junction diverges from the germline segment, which might be a read error. Here the CDR3 DNA reads TGTGCTAGCAGCCTGGACAGTGGGATCGCCGGGGAGCTGTTTTTT. Encoded protein: CASSLDSGIAGELFF. The genes are TRBV7-7 and TRBJ2-2; TRBD1 might be the D (6 bases). Germline V gives CDR1 SSHAT, CDR2 FNYEAQ (reference sequence). The CDR3 is made up of 15 amino acids. Supplemented by reference TRBV7-7 and TRBJ2-2, the full variable domain reads GAGVSQSPRYKVTKRGQDVTLRCDPISSHATLYWYQQALGQGPEFLTYFNYEAQPDKSGLPSDRFSAERPEGSISTLTIQRTEQRDSAMYRCASSLDSGIAGELFFGEGSRLTVL.

The chain is built from TRBV9 and TRBJ1-6; 10 bases align to TRBD1. CDR3 length: 14 amino acids. The germline V gene has CDR1 SGDLS and CDR2 YYNGEE. The ends lost 4 bases at V and 10 bases at J; junction bases unmatched: 5. The CDR3 DNA sequence: TGTGCCAGCAGCTCGGACAGGGGGGGATCACCCCTCCACTTT. Amino acids: CASSSDRGGSPLHF.

This chain links TRBV4-1 with TRBJ1-3, with D maybe TRBD1 (6 bases). V gave up 1 base and J gave up 0 bases, with 16 bases separating them. This CDR3 contains 18 residues. The germline CDR1 and CDR2 sequences are MGHRA and YSYEKL. For the CDR3, the DNA is TGCGCCAGCAGCCAAGGCATTGGACAGTCCCCCTCTGGAAACACCATATATTTT. Its translation: CASSQGIGQSPSGNTIYF.

This sequence joins TRBV15 and TRBJ1-2; tentatively, D is TRBD1 (5 bases). The CDR3 runs 18 residues. Trimming took 1 base from V and 6 from J, leaving 24 bases between them. Germline V lookup: CDR1 LNHNV, CDR2 YYDKDF (reference sequence). CDR3 bases: TGTGCCACCAGCAGAGGGGGGTCGACAAGACGAATCCCACATGGCTACACCTTC. Translating it yields CATSRGGSTRRIPHGYTF.

The rearrangement links TRBV23-1 to TRBJ1-4, with D perhaps matching TRBD1 (6 bases). TRBV23-1 is known as an ORF, though its function is uncertain. The length of the CDR3 is 14 residues. V lost 6 bases and J lost 5, with 13 bases in between. The CDR3 reads CASRLGGGNEKLFF. Here the CDR3 DNA reads TGCGCCAGCAGATTAGGGGGGGGGAATGAAAAACTGTTTTTT.

This clone was observed a single time. This rearrangement joins TRBV7-9 to TRBJ2-5, with 9 bases fitting TRBD1. Germline CDR1 SEHNR, CDR2 FQNEAQ (reference sequence). The CDR3 runs 15 residues. V lost 4 bases and J lost 5; bases outside the gene matches: 8. The CDR3: CASSSMGQGRETQYF. The CDR3 coding sequence is TGTGCCAGCAGCTCTATGGGACAGGGCCGGGAGACCCAGTACTTC.

The J gene is TRBJ2-7, the V gene TRBV11-2; tentatively, D is TRBD1 (6 bases). The CDR3 loop spans 15 amino acids. V was shortened by 0 bases and J by 3 bases, with 12 bases between the two germline ends. CDR1 and CDR2 (germline): SGHAT, FQNNGV. DNA of the CDR3: TGTGCCAGCAGCTTAGAGGTGGGGGCGGTCTACGAGCAGTACTTC. Translating it yields CASSLEVGAVYEQYF.

To note about this clone: The CDR3 does not close with the conserved phenylalanine or tryptophan, likely indicating a read error. No DNA is shown, since the ends of the CDR3 on it are uncertain; the CDR3 is the one TCRdb lists. The rearrangement joins TRBV4-2 to TRBJ1-2. Germline lookup yields CDR1 LGHNA and CDR2 YNFKEQ. The length of the CDR3 is 14 amino acids, counting both ends. The CDR3 is CASSKGRGEQEEVI.

The gene calls are TRBV7-9 and TRBJ1-2; 7 nucleotides line up with TRBD1. Losses at the gene ends were 4 bases for V and 4 bases for J; bases not matched to a gene: 12. The CDR3 is made up of 16 amino acids. Germline lookup yields CDR1 SEHNR and CDR2 FQNEAQ (reference sequence). As DNA, the CDR3 is TGTGCCAGCAGCTCTACGAGGGGCAGGGGGGCCTATGGCTACACCTTC. Its translation is CASSSTRGRGAYGYTF.

The chain is built from TRBV27 and TRBJ2-7; D unclear. V lost 2 bases and J 6 bases, leaving 11 bases between the germline ends. The germline gives CDR1 MNHEY, CDR2 SMNVEV (reference sequence). The CDR3 has 13 amino acids. Here the CDR3 reads CASSLSVSGEQYF. Here the CDR3 DNA reads TGTGCCAGCAGTTTAAGCGTCTCTGGCGAGCAGTACTTC.

The chain links TRBV18 to TRBJ2-3; TRBD1 agrees at 7 bases. The CDR3 covers 13 residues. Germline CDR1 reads KGHSH; CDR2 reads LQKENI. The trim removed 3 bases at V and 3 bases at J, leaving 0 bases unmatched. This CDR3 is CASSPTGTDTQYF. The CDR3 coding sequence is TGTGCCAGCTCACCGACAGGGACAGATACGCAGTATTTT.

The rearrangement links TRBV7-2 to TRBJ2-7; 9 bases align to TRBD2. V shed 5 bases, J shed 4 bases, and the junction held 21 bases outside the gene matches. Germline V gene lookup returns CDR1 SGHTA and CDR2 FQGNSA. This CDR3 comprises 19 residues. The chain's CDR3 is CASSGSLGTSSRGRYEQYF. The CDR3 DNA follows: TGTGCCAGCAGCGGCAGTTTAGGGACTAGCTCCAGAGGGAGGTACGAGCAGTACTTC.

The DNA of the CDR3 is TGTGCCAGCAGCCCCCGACAGGGGGCAGATGAAGCTTTCTTT. Translated, it gives CASSPRQGADEAFF. The J gene is TRBJ1-1, the V gene TRBV7-6, with 10 nucleotides matching TRBD1. Germline lookup yields CDR1 SGHVS and CDR2 FNYEAQ. The CDR3 is 14 amino acids. With V trimmed by 5 bases and J by 7 bases, 7 bases remained unmatched.

The V and J genes are TRBV5-1 and TRBJ1-4; a possible D gene is TRBD1 (5 bases). V was cut by 0 bases and J by 6 bases, with 12 bases left in between. CDR1 is SGHRS and CDR2 is YFSETQ in the germline V gene. The CDR3 is 15 residues long. CDR3 amino acids: CASSLAGGTDEKLFF. The CDR3 coding sequence is TGCGCCAGCAGCTTGGCGGGGGGGACCGATGAAAAACTGTTTTTT.

The chain is built from TRBV19 and TRBJ2-5, with D possibly TRBD1 on 5 matching bases. This CDR3 has 16 amino acids. The V end was cut by 10 bases, the J end by 2 bases, with 23 bases between. Germline V gene sequence: CDR1 LNHDA, CDR2 SQIVND (reference sequence). In nucleotides, the CDR3 is TGTGCCACCGCCGGACCCAGGGCAGGGTGGCAAGAGACCCAGTACTTC. Translating it yields CATAGPRAGWQETQYF.

The chain uses TRBV19 and TRBJ2-7; 9 positions agree with TRBD1. Germline V gives CDR1 LNHDA, CDR2 SQIVND (reference sequence). Germline trimming cut 6 bases from V and 1 base from J; bases unmatched to any gene: 7. This CDR3 has 15 amino acids. This CDR3 reads CASRKTGGRSYEQYF. The CDR3 coding sequence is TGTGCCAGTAGGAAGACAGGGGGTCGGTCCTACGAGCAGTACTTC.

The rearrangement links TRBV6-6 to TRBJ1-6, with TRBD1 as a possible D gene (6 bases). Germline V gives CDR1 MNHNY, CDR2 SVGAGI (reference sequence). There are 15 residues in the CDR3. The V gene lost 2 bases and the J gene lost 5 bases, with 10 bases spanning the gap. CDR3 DNA: TGTGCCAGCAGTTACGTGGACAGAGATAATTCACCCCTCCACTTT. It specifies CASSYVDRDNSPLHF.

V gene TRBV18 combines with J gene TRBJ1-3; D is unclear. CDR1 and CDR2 from the germline V gene are KGHSH and LQKENI. This CDR3 is 16 amino acids long. V lost 1 base and J lost 0, with 10 bases in between. CDR3 amino acids: CASSPRAPSSGNTIYF. CDR3 coding DNA: TGTGCCAGCTCACCACGGGCCCCGAGCTCTGGAAACACCATATATTTT.

The chain employs TRBV28 and TRBJ1-4; D is ambiguous. This CDR3 spans 15 amino acids. The germline gives CDR1 MDHEN, CDR2 SYDVKM. The V and J ends lost 5 bases and 6 bases respectively, with 16 bases between them. CDR3: CASSPSGYEYEKLFF. Here the CDR3 DNA reads TGTGCCAGCAGTCCGTCGGGGTATGAGTATGAAAAACTGTTTTTT. The full variable domain, with the rest looked up from reference TRBV28 and TRBJ1-4, is DVKVTQSSRYLVKRTGEKVFLECVQDMDHENMFWYRQDPGLGLRLIYFSYDVKMKEKGDIPEGYSVSREKKERFSLILESASTNQTSMYLCASSPSGYEYEKLFFGSGTQLSVL.

This chain connects TRBV5-6 to TRBJ2-5; D gene unclear. The germline gives CDR1 SGHDT, CDR2 YYEEEE. Trimming took 4 bases from V and 7 from J, leaving 17 bases between them. The CDR3 length is 14 residues. The CDR3 DNA follows: TGTGCCAGCAGCCGAGACACCCCGGCAAGGACCCAGTACTTC. It codes for CASSRDTPARTQYF.